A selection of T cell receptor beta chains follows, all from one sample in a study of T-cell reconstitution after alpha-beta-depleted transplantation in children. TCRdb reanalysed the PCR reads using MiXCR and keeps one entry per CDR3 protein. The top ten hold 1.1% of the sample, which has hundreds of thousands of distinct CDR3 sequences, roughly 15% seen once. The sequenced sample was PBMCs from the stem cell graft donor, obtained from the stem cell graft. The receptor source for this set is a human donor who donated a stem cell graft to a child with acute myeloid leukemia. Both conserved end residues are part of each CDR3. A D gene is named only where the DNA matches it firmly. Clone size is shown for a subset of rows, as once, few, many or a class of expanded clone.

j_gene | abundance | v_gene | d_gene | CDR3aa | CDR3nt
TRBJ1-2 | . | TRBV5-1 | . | CASSLKGDPSRGYTF | TGCGCCAGCAGCTTGAAGGGGGACCCATCAAGGGGCTACACCTTC
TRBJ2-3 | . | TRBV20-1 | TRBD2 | CCARSGTSGGFTDTQYF | TGCTGTGCTAGGTCGGGGACTAGCGGGGGATTCACAGATACGCAGTATTTT
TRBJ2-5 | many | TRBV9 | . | CASSVGIGETQYF | TGTGCCAGCAGCGTAGGGATTGGGGAGACCCAGTACTTC
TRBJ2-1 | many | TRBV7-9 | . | CASSLGGREQFF | TGTGCCAGCAGCTTAGGGGGACGTGAGCAGTTCTTC
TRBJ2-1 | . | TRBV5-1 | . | CASSLVVGNNEQFF | TGCGCCAGCAGCTTGGTTGTGGGGAACAATGAGCAGTTCTTC
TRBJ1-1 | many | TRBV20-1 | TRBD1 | CSAWDRKAFF | TGCAGTGCCTGGGACAGAAAAGCTTTCTTT
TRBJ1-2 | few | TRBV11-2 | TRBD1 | CASSPAFGQGARGYGYTF | TGTGCCAGCAGCCCAGCCTTCGGTCAGGGGGCGCGGGGCTATGGCTACACCTTC
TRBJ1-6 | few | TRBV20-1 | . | CSARDNAESPLHF | TGCAGTGCTAGGGACAATGCTGAATCACCCCTCCACTTT
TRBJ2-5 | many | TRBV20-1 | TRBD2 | CSASASLAGTQETQYF | TGCAGTGCTAGTGCCTCACTAGCGGGGACCCAAGAGACCCAGTACTTC
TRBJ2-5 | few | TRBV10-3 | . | CATWQGERETQYF | TGTGCCACCTGGCAAGGGGAAAGGGAGACCCAGTACTTC
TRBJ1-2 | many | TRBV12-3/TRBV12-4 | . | CASSLPGHWGYTF | TGTGCCAGCAGCCTTCCGGGACACTGGGGCTACACCTTC
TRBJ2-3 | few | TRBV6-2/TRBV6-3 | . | CASSPARDRGLSRRTDTQYF | TGTGCCAGCAGTCCCGCAAGAGACAGAGGACTTTCCCGCCGCACAGATACGCAGTATTTT
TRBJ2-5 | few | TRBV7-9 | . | CASLSSDRGETQYF | TGTGCCAGCCTATCCTCCGACCGTGGAGAGACCCAGTACTTC
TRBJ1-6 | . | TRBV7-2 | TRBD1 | CASSLEGTGYNSPLHF | TGTGCCAGCAGCTTAGAGGGGACAGGATATAATTCACCCCTCCACTTT
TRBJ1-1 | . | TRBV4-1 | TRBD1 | CASTRQGEAFF | TGCGCCAGTACTAGACAGGGGGAAGCTTTCTTT
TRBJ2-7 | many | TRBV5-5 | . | CASSLDGGWDEQYF | TGTGCCAGCAGCTTGGACGGGGGATGGGACGAGCAGTACTTC
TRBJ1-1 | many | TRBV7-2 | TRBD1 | CASRGTANTEAFF | TGTGCCAGCAGAGGGACAGCAAACACTGAAGCTTTCTTT
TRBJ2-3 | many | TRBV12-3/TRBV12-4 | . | CATTWGTDTQYF | TGTGCCACGACTTGGGGCACAGATACGCAGTATTTT
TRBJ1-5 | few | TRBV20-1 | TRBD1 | CSARWDRQGLSQPQHF | TGCAGTGCTAGATGGGACCGACAGGGCCTTTCTCAGCCCCAGCATTTT
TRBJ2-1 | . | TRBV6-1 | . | CASSEIGGEQFF | TGTGCCAGCAGTGAAATCGGGGGTGAGCAGTTCTTC
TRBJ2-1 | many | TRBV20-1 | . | CSARGRRKIDEQFF | TGCAGTGCTAGAGGTAGAAGGAAGATCGATGAGCAGTTCTTC
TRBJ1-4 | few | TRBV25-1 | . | CASSGAAGNEKLFF | TGTGCCAGTTCAGGGGCCGCGGGGAATGAAAAACTGTTTTTT
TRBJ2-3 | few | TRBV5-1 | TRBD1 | CASSTGGGGTDTQYF | TGCGCCAGCAGCACAGGGGGCGGCGGTACAGATACGCAGTATTTT
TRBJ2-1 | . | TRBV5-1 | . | CASTLGQGWNEQFF | TGCGCCAGCACCCTGGGGCAGGGCTGGAATGAGCAGTTCTTC
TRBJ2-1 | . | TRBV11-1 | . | CASSLSGTVSYNEQFF | TGTGCCAGCAGCCTCTCCGGGACGGTCTCCTACAATGAGCAGTTCTTC
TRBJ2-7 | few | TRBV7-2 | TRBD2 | CASMSVGRAYEQYF | TGTGCCAGCATGTCGGTGGGGAGGGCCTACGAGCAGTACTTC
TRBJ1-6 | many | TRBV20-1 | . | CSAIARPNSPLHF | TGCAGTGCTATTGCCCGGCCCAATTCACCCCTCCACTTT
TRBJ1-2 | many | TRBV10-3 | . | CATSPTHF | TGTGCCACCAGCCCCACGCACTTC
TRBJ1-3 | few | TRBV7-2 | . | CASSFLGGARGNTIYF | TGTGCCAGCAGCTTCTTAGGGGGGGCGCGGGGAAACACCATATATTTT
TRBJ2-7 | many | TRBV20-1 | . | CSARTFSSYEQYF | TGCAGTGCACGGACTTTTAGCTCCTACGAGCAGTACTTC
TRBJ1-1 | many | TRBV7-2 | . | CASSSPGHTDMNTEAFF | TGTGCCAGCAGCTCCCCGGGACATACGGACATGAACACTGAAGCTTTCTTT
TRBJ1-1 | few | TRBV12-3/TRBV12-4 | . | CASRVRTEEAFF | TGTGCCAGCAGAGTACGGACAGAGGAAGCTTTCTTT
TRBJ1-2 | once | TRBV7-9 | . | CASSLRTFYGYTF | TGTGCCAGCAGCTTAAGGACATTTTATGGCTACACCTTC
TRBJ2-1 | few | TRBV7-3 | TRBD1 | CASSSVGQGHNEQFF | TGTGCCAGCAGCTCTGTTGGACAGGGACACAATGAGCAGTTCTTC
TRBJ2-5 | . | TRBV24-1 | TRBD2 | CATSSTSGAFQETQYF | TGTGCCACCAGCTCCACTAGCGGGGCTTTCCAAGAGACCCAGTACTTC
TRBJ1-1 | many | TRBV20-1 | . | CSARRAGLNTEAFF | TGCAGTGCTAGGAGGGCGGGATTGAACACTGAAGCTTTCTTT
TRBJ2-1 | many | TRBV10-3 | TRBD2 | CAIKSGGYNEQFF | TGTGCCATCAAAAGCGGGGGGTACAATGAGCAGTTCTTC
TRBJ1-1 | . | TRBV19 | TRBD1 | CASFYGTGLNTEAFF | TGTGCCAGTTTTTACGGGACAGGGCTTAACACTGAAGCTTTCTTT
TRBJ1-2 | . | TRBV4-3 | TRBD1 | CASSQAGDRAVYTF | TGCGCCAGCAGCCAAGCGGGGGACAGGGCGGTCTACACCTTC
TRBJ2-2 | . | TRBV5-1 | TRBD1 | CASSLVTRQGGLVTGELFF | TGCGCCAGCAGCTTGGTAACAAGACAGGGGGGCCTTGTCACCGGGGAGCTGTTTTTT
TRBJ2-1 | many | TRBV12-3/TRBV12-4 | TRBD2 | CASSPGGVVYNEQFF | TGTGCCAGCAGTCCCGGGGGGGTAGTTTACAATGAGCAGTTCTTC
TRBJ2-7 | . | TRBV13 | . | CASSVTGFHEEYF | TGTGCCAGCAGCGTAACAGGGTTCCACGAGGAGTACTTC